The present T cell receptor beta chain was sequenced within a study of PD-L1 blockade in urothelial cancer. In the study overall: About 90% of the 29 patients were men with bladder-origin urothelial cancer. Analyses used blood from 3 weeks (second dose) and 6 weeks after treatment start. Patients had been given 0 to 3 earlier chemotherapy regimens.

Specified time point: pretreatment peripheral blood. TCRdb keeps only in-frame clones here, not all; method: immunoSEQ multiplex PCR. The data contain around 100,000 clones, roughly 87% of them seen just once; the ten biggest clones take up about 2%. Concerning this clone: Its specificity is not known.

The CDR3 runs 14 residues. Trimming cost V 6 bases and J 7 bases, with 15 bases left between them. Germline V gene data show CDR1 as ENHRY and CDR2 as SYGVKD. Overall study results and limits: Enhanced expansion of tumor-associated blood clones at 3 weeks characterized durable-benefit patients.

The sample consisted of PBMCs, taken around atezolizumab (anti-PD-L1) treatment. The genes are TRBV10-3 and TRBJ1-4; unclear D gene. This clonotype was obtained from a man aged 55-75 years with urothelial cancer. The CDR3 is CAISKGGSSEKLFF. For the CDR3, the DNA is TGTGCCATCAGCAAAGGAGGTAGTAGTGAAAAACTGTTTTTT.